The 19 T cell receptor beta chains presented below share a single source sample, sequenced in a study of cytomegalovirus exposure and HLA in healthy donors (TCRdb year 2017). Library preparation employed the immunoSEQ multiplex PCR assay. Sourced from immuneACCESS, this table was stored by TCRdb with only in-frame sequences that have V and J called. A share of the clones is absent; for the studies checked, an unresolved V gene accounts for under half, and the remainder has no known explanation. The sample table records roughly 170,000 clones; approximately 84% of these occur just once. The top ten clones comprise around 2.8% of the sample. The sample taken for sequencing was PBMCs. The receptors stem from a young woman in good health and CMV-seropositive.

This clone showed up just once. This chain connects TRBV6-5 to TRBJ1-6, with TRBD1 matching over 8 bases. J was trimmed by 7 bases and V by 5 bases; bases with no gene match: 4. This CDR3 comprises 14 residues. CDR1 MNHEY and CDR2 SVGAGI come from the germline V gene. DNA for the CDR3: TGTGCCAGCAGTGCACGACAGGGGAATTCACCCCTCCACTTT. Translation: CASSARQGNSPLHF.

The rearrangement joins TRBV5-4 to TRBJ1-6; no firm D call. There are 15 residues in the CDR3. V was clipped by 4 bases and J by 0 bases, with 8 bases between them. In germline, CDR1 is SGHNT, CDR2 YYREEE (reference sequence). CDR3 region: CASSVGSSYNSPLHF. CDR3 nucleotides: TGTGCCAGCAGCGTCGGGAGCTCCTATAATTCACCCCTCCACTTT.

This clone was seen a few times. The genes are TRBV6-1 and TRBJ1-5; no definite D call. CDR1 MNHNS and CDR2 SASEGT come from the germline V gene. This CDR3 region has 15 residues. V was trimmed by 2 bases and J by 4 bases, leaving 12 bases between them. As DNA, the CDR3 is TGTGCCAGCAGTGAAATTTGGTCGGGGAATCAGCCCCAGCATTTT. Translating it yields CASSEIWSGNQPQHF.

The CDR3 DNA sequence: TGCGCCAGCAGTGAGTTCCGGGAAAGGGTCTACGAGCAGTACTTC. This encodes CASSEFRERVYEQYF. This chain joins TRBV10-1 and TRBJ2-7, with D perhaps TRBD2 (5 bases). This CDR3 is 15 amino acids long. CDR1 is WNHNN and CDR2 is SYGVQD in the germline V gene (reference sequence). Trimming took 1 base from V and 3 from J, leaving 13 bases between them.

This chain connects TRBV27 to TRBJ2-7; D is unresolved. V lost 6 bases and J 4 bases, leaving 16 bases between the germline ends. The CDR3 extends over 14 amino acids. The germline gives CDR1 MNHEY, CDR2 SMNVEV (reference sequence). CDR3 coding DNA: TGTGCCAGCAGGCTAGATGGTTTTGGGTACGAGCAGTACTTC. Protein sequence: CASRLDGFGYEQYF.

The chain couples TRBV28 to TRBJ1-2; perhaps TRBD1 as D (6 bases). The CDR3 loop spans 14 amino acids. Trimming cost V 6 bases and J 3 bases, with 14 bases left between them. From germline, CDR1 is MDHEN and CDR2 SYDVKM. CDR3 DNA sequence: TGTGCCAGCAGCCAACAGGGTTTCTACTATGGCTACACCTTC. It translates to CASSQQGFYYGYTF.

CDR3 residues: CASSLGGYEQYF. The CDR3 nucleotides are TGTGCCAGCAGCTTGGGAGGGTACGAGCAGTACTTC. The chain employs TRBV19 and TRBJ2-7, with TRBD2 identical over 7 bases. The CDR3 loop spans 12 amino acids. The V gene's germline CDR1 is LNHDA and CDR2 SQIVND (reference sequence). The junction had 6 bases not matched to a gene; V was cut back by 9 bases and J by 4 bases.

The chain is built from TRBV7-3 and TRBJ1-2; TRBD1 aligns across 8 bases. The CDR3 totals 13 residues. Germline loops: CDR1 SGHTA, CDR2 FQGTGA. V dropped 5 bases and J dropped 9; count of bases not matched to a gene: 8. The CDR3 here is CASSAGTGARYTF. CDR3 DNA sequence: TGTGCCAGCAGCGCCGGGACAGGCGCTCGCTACACCTTC.

V gene TRBV4-2 combines with J gene TRBJ2-3; the D gene is possibly TRBD2 (6 bases). Germline CDR1 LGHNA, CDR2 YNFKEQ. Deletions cut 2 bases from V and 4 bases from J, with 16 bases between. CDR3 size: 16 residues. The CDR3 DNA reads as TGTGCCAGCAGCCAAAATCCGGGGAGGACCTCAGATACGCAGTATTTT. Its translation is CASSQNPGRTSDTQYF.

This chain connects TRBV28 to TRBJ2-5; 8 bases are a match to TRBD1. Germline CDR1 MDHEN, CDR2 SYDVKM. The CDR3 has 15 amino acids. Germline trimming cut 7 bases from V and 5 bases from J; bases unmatched to any gene: 12. The CDR3 loop is CASTEMTGQGETQYF. The CDR3 region has the DNA TGTGCCAGCACCGAAATGACCGGACAGGGTGAGACCCAGTACTTC.

The J gene is TRBJ2-1, the V gene TRBV7-2; TRBD1 matches 10 bases. CDR3 length: 16 amino acids. From germline, CDR1 is SGHTA and CDR2 FQGNSA. The ends lost 1 base at V and 8 bases at J; junction bases unmatched: 8. In nucleotides, the CDR3 is TGTGCCAGCAGCTTAGGATCCGGGACAGGGGCGTATGAGCAGTTCTTC. Translating it yields CASSLGSGTGAYEQFF.

This clone was recorded once. The chain is built from TRBV6-6 and TRBJ1-1; the D gene is possibly TRBD1 (5 bases). The length of the CDR3 is 14 residues. The germline CDR1 and CDR2 sequences are MNHNY and SVGAGI (reference sequence). Trimming left V 6 bases short and J 1 base short, with 12 bases between. CDR3 region: CASRPGSGNTEAFF. The CDR3, as DNA: TGTGCCAGCAGGCCAGGGTCAGGGAACACTGAAGCTTTCTTT.

This chain joins TRBV6-5 and TRBJ1-1; a weak D match, TRBD1 (5 bases). This CDR3 is 14 amino acids long. Per the germline V gene, CDR1 is MNHEY and CDR2 is SVGAGI. V lost 7 bases to trimming and J lost 1 base, with 13 bases between them. This chain's CDR3 is CASTYRQGNTEAFF. The CDR3 DNA reads TGTGCCAGCACCTACCGCCAGGGGAACACTGAAGCTTTCTTT.

This clone is a singleton in its sample. The gene calls are TRBV7-2 and TRBJ2-3; D is perhaps TRBD2 (6 bases). The CDR3 has 16 residues. Trimming shortened V by 5 bases and J by 4 bases, and 19 bases separated the two germline ends. Germline lookup yields CDR1 SGHTA and CDR2 FQGNSA. DNA of the CDR3: TGTGCCAGCAGCCCCGGGGGAACCCTTGGGGCAGATACGCAGTATTTT. Amino acid sequence: CASSPGGTLGADTQYF.

The gene calls are TRBV10-3 and TRBJ2-2; TRBD1 aligns across 7 bases. V was pared by 9 bases and J by 4 bases, with 11 bases of the junction left unmatched. The CDR3 spans 15 residues. Germline lookup yields CDR1 ENHRY and CDR2 SYGVKD. The CDR3 nucleotides read TGTGCCATGCGGGTCGGGACAGCCGTCACCGGGGAGCTGTTTTTT. Translating it yields CAMRVGTAVTGELFF.

The chain combines TRBV25-1 with TRBJ2-3; possible D gene TRBD2, 6 bases. Germline loops: CDR1 MGHDK, CDR2 SYGVNS. The CDR3 is 17 residues long. V lost 2 bases and J lost 6, with 21 bases in between. In nucleotides, the CDR3 is TGTGCCAGCAGTGAACAGGGACTCCCCGAAGGATCGGATACGCAGTATTTT. Residues: CASSEQGLPEGSDTQYF.

The J gene is TRBJ2-3, the V gene TRBV7-7, with 8 bases lining up with TRBD2. Germline loops: CDR1 SSHAT, CDR2 FNYEAQ (reference sequence). CDR3 length: 15 amino acids. With V trimmed by 5 bases and J by 0 bases, 4 bases remained unmatched. CDR3 residues: CASSAPSGSTDTQYF. Here the CDR3 DNA reads TGTGCCAGCAGCGCGCCTAGCGGGAGCACAGATACGCAGTATTTT.

The V call is TRBV27, the J call TRBJ1-1; the D gene is possibly TRBD1 (5 bases). The CDR3 is made up of 14 amino acids. Trimming left V 3 bases short and J 4 bases short, with 12 bases between. Germline lookup yields CDR1 MNHEY and CDR2 SMNVEV (reference sequence). The CDR3 coding sequence is TGTGCCAGCAGTTTCTGGGGGGGGAGCACTGAAGCTTTCTTT. Its protein product is CASSFWGGSTEAFF.

This clone has only one observation. This rearrangement joins TRBV7-9 to TRBJ1-1; D is unresolved. Germline lookup yields CDR1 SEHNR and CDR2 FQNEAQ (reference sequence). The CDR3 spans 12 residues. Trimming cost V 3 bases and J 5 bases, with 7 bases left between them. The CDR3 here is CASSFSGTEAFF. CDR3 DNA sequence: TGTGCCAGCAGCTTTTCGGGTACTGAAGCTTTCTTT.